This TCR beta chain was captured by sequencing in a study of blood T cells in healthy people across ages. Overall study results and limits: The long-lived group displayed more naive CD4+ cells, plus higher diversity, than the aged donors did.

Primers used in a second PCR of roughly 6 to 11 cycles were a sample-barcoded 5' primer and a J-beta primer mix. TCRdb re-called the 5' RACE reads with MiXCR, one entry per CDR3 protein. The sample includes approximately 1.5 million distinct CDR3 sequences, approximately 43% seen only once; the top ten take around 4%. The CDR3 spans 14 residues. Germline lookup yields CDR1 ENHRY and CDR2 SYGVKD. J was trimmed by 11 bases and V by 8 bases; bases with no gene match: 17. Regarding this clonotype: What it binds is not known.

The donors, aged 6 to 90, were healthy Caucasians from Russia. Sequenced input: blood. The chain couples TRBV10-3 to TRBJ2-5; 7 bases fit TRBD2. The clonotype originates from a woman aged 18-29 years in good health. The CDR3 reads CAIGEGVAIYEQYF. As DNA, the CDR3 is TGTGCCATCGGGGAGGGAGTAGCCATCTATGAGCAGTACTTC.